These T cell receptor beta chains were read from a single sample in a study of OX40 agonist ivuxolimab in advanced cancers. Data came from immunoSEQ multiplex PCR; TCRdb stores just in-frame clones and leaves some out. The table records about 24,000 clones, 84% of them present only once. The sequencing here drew on CD4+ or CD8+ T cells sorted from blood, taken in a trial of the OX40 agonist ivuxolimab. Receptors originate from an adult with an advanced solid tumor such as melanoma, head and neck, liver or kidney cancer. The conserved cysteine and the conserved F or W are not part of the CDR3 here.

j_gene	v_gene	CDR3aa
TRBJ2-7	TRBV20-1	SAYSGYEQY
TRBJ1-2	TRBV11-2	ASSSRTGQNYGYT
TRBJ2-5	TRBV4-3	ASSQRGGLGDGTQY
TRBJ2-7	TRBV10-3	AISESVAAAYEQY
TRBJ1-2	TRBV19	ASSAPRGQGWDYGYT
TRBJ2-7	TRBV7-6	ASSRAGGTDTYEQY
TRBJ1-2	TRBV6-5	ASSPTGNYGYT
TRBJ2-7	TRBV12-5	ASGLDRGYEQY
TRBJ2-2	TRBV6-4	ASGTGLGELF
TRBJ2-5	TRBV6-5	ATMLGQGRQETQY
TRBJ1-1	TRBV30	AWSVGSNTEAF
TRBJ1-1	TRBV29-1	SVIGGGNSEAF
TRBJ2-7	TRBV7-2	ASSFTRVHEQY
TRBJ1-2	TRBV7-2	ASSLTGPSGYT
TRBJ2-3	TRBV19	ASGSYTDTQY
TRBJ1-3	TRBV29-1	SVSPQSGSGNTIY
TRBJ2-5	TRBV6-1	ASGLSWGQETQY
TRBJ1-2	TRBV14	ASSQAPGPNDHYGYT
TRBJ2-1	TRBV13	ASSLAASGRALYNEQF
TRBJ2-7	TRBV12-5	ASGKQVLGEQY
TRBJ2-2	TRBV5-1	ASSETTSGVGELF
TRBJ1-1	TRBV29-1	SVDTGVGQNTEAF
TRBJ2-3	TRBV29-1	SVTLAGSSTDTQY
TRBJ2-5	TRBV5-1	ASSLESGKNLETQY
TRBJ2-2	TRBV5-4	ASSLPSMNTGELF
TRBJ1-2	TRBV2	ASSDEGIKYGYT
TRBJ2-2	TRBV6-5	ASRQGSAGELF
TRBJ2-7	TRBV10-2	ASDGTFSSYEQY
TRBJ2-3	TRBV25-1	ASSEPQGGSDTQY
TRBJ1-1	TRBV7-6	ASSGTGGASEAF
TRBJ2-1	TRBV6-5	ASSYQFQRETNEQF
TRBJ1-3	TRBV5-1	ASSSDSSGNTIY
TRBJ2-2	TRBV9	ASSVGGGVPGELF
TRBJ2-7	TRBV15	ATSRAGTGVNRGQY
TRBJ2-7	TRBV7-8	ASSLAGGNYEQY
TRBJ2-5	TRBV7-2	ASSLGAGGTETQY